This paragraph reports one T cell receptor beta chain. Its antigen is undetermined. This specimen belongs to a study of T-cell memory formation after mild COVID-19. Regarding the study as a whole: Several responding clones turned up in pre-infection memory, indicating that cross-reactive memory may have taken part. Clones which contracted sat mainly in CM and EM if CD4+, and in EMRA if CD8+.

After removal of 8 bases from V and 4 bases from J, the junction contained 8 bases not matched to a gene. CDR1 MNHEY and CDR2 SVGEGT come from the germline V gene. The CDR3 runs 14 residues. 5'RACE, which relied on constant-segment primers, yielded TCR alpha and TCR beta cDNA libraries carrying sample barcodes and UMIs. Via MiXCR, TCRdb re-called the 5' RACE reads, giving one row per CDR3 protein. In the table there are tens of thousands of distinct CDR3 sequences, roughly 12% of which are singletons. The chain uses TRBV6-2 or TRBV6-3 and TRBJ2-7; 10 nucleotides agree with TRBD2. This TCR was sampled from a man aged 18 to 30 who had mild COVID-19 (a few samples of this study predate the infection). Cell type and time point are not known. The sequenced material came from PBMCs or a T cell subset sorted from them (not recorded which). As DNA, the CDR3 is TGTGCCAGCCTTGACCTAGCGGGAGAATACGAGCAGTACTTC. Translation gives CASLDLAGEYEQYF.